One and the same sample provided the 10 T cell receptor beta chains below, sequenced in a study of shared clonotypes between healthy human individuals. Profiled with immunoSEQ multiplex PCR; TCRdb holds only in-frame clones, not every one. This table holds about 960,000 clones, about 80% found once. Input material: memory CD4+ T cells sorted from blood. Specified subset: CD45RA-negative fraction. The receptors derive from a man aged 18 to 35 in good health.

The chain recombines TRBV5-1 with TRBJ1-2, with D perhaps TRBD1 (6 bases). Trimming removed 4 bases from V and 8 bases from J, with 18 bases in between. CDR1 SGHRS and CDR2 YFSETQ come from the germline V gene. This CDR3 is 14 amino acids long. The CDR3 DNA follows: TGCGCCAGCAGCGGGGCGATACAGGGAGTGGGCTACACCTTC. It codes for CASSGAIQGVGYTF.

The CDR3 loop is CASSSGTARDGELFF. The CDR3 coding sequence is TGTGCCAGCAGCTCCGGGACAGCGAGGGACGGGGAGCTGTTTTTT. The chain recombines TRBV5-4 with TRBJ2-2, with TRBD1 matching over 7 bases. J lost 7 bases, V lost 3 bases, and 9 bases had no gene match. Germline lookup yields CDR1 SGHNT and CDR2 YYREEE (reference sequence). The CDR3 covers 15 residues.

This chain links TRBV7-2 with TRBJ1-1; perhaps TRBD1 as D (6 bases). The CDR3 covers 18 residues. Per germline, CDR1 SGHTA and CDR2 FQGNSA. The V end was cut by 5 bases, the J end by 1 base, with 23 bases between. In nucleotides, the CDR3 is TGTGCCAGCAGCACAGCAAGGGGGACACCTAAGGGGAACACTGAAGCTTTCTTT. Its translation: CASSTARGTPKGNTEAFF.

This clone was seen at least ten times. This CDR3 is CAWKRTGTSGIDTQYF. The DNA of the CDR3 is TGTGCCTGGAAAAGAACCGGGACTAGCGGGATAGATACGCAGTATTTT. The chain recombines TRBV30 with TRBJ2-3, with TRBD2 matching 13 bases. CDR3 length: 16 amino acids. Germline V gives CDR1 GTSNPN, CDR2 SVGIG (reference sequence). V was clipped by 4 bases and J by 5 bases; unmatched bases: 9.

The chain links TRBV11-2 to TRBJ2-2, with TRBD1 matching 9 bases. This CDR3 has 14 amino acids. The V gene end was trimmed by 4 bases and the J gene end by 5 bases; junction bases not matched to a gene: 2. Germline V gene lookup returns CDR1 SGHAT and CDR2 FQNNGV. CDR3 coding DNA: TGTGCCAGCAGCTCGGGGACAGGGACCGGGGAGCTGTTTTTT. As protein: CASSSGTGTGELFF. Supplemented by reference TRBV11-2 and TRBJ2-2, the full variable domain reads EAGVAQSPRYKIIEKRQSVAFWCNPISGHATLYWYQQILGQGPKLLIQFQNNGVVDDSQLPKDRFSAERLKGVDSTLKIQPAKLEDSAVYLCASSSGTGTGELFFGEGSRLTVL.

Here the CDR3 reads CASSFIDVYGYTF. CDR3 sequence (DNA): TGTGCCAGCAGCTTTATAGATGTCTATGGCTACACCTTC. The chain joins TRBV5-6 to TRBJ1-2, with D hard to call. In germline, CDR1 is SGHDT, CDR2 YYEEEE. There are 13 residues in the CDR3. V lost 2 bases and J lost 4, with 9 bases in between.

Comments on this clone: Within the sample, other DNA sequences also encode this same CDR3. V and J are TRBV7-9 and TRBJ2-4; perhaps TRBD1 as D (6 bases). Trimming took off 3 bases at V and 6 bases at J, with 6 bases between the two ends. Germline V gene sequence: CDR1 SEHNR, CDR2 FQNEAQ (reference sequence). This CDR3 contains 12 residues. This CDR3 is CASSLDRNIQYF. The CDR3 nucleotides read TGTGCCAGCAGCTTGGACAGAAACATTCAGTACTTC.

To note about this clone: Other nucleotide sequences in the sample specify the same CDR3. The rearrangement uses TRBV4-3 and TRBJ2-7, with D possibly being TRBD2 (5 bases). Trimming pared 0 bases from V and 3 bases from J, leaving 12 bases between. This CDR3 is 15 amino acids long. Germline V lookup: CDR1 LGHNA, CDR2 YSLEER. Written as DNA, the CDR3 is TGCGCCAGCAGCCAAGATAGGGCTAGCCTCTACGAGCAGTACTTC. Protein sequence: CASSQDRASLYEQYF.

This clone occurred many times. V gene TRBV2 combines with J gene TRBJ2-2; a possible D gene is TRBD2 (6 bases). CDR1 SNHLY and CDR2 FYNNEI come from the germline V gene. The CDR3 extends over 12 amino acids. The V end lost 7 bases, the J end lost 3 bases, and 6 bases lay between the germline ends. CDR3 residues: CASTSDTGELFF. In nucleotides, the CDR3 is TGTGCCAGCACTAGCGACACCGGGGAGCTGTTTTTT.

J is TRBJ2-7 and V is TRBV30; 13 bases align to TRBD2. Losses at the gene ends were 2 bases for V and 0 bases for J; bases not matched to a gene: 7. The germline V gene encodes CDR1 GTSNPN and CDR2 SVGIG (reference sequence). This CDR3 has 17 residues. The CDR3 DNA is TGTGCCTGGAGTAAATTAAGGACTAGCGGGAGCTCCTACGAGCAGTACTTC. It yields the protein CAWSKLRTSGSSYEQYF.